A selection of T cell receptor beta chains follows, all from one sample in a study of blood T cell repertoires in COVID-19. Profiling relied on immunoSEQ multiplex PCR, and the TCRdb table lists in-frame clones only, not all of them. The table includes about 330,000 clones, more than 85% detected once. Material: PBMCs or T cells enriched from blood (not recorded which). Receptors originate from a woman in her thirties who had recovered from COVID-19. Both conserved end residues are part of each CDR3. Fields, in order: clone size, D gene, V gene, J gene, CDR3 DNA, CDR3 protein. A D gene is named only where the DNA matches it firmly. Clone size is stated in some rows and not others, as once, few, many or a class when expanded.

size: .
D: .
V: TRBV5-1
J: TRBJ2-5
DNA: TGCGCCAGCAGCAGGGCCGACAGGGAGGCCCAAGAGACCCAGTACTTC
CDR3: CASSRADREAQETQYF

size: .
D: TRBD1
V: TRBV19
J: TRBJ2-1
DNA: TGTGCCAGTAGCCCGGGGACAGGGCTCGCAGGATCCTACAATGAGCAGTTCTTC
CDR3: CASSPGTGLAGSYNEQFF

size: .
D: TRBD2
V: TRBV18
J: TRBJ2-3
DNA: TGTGCCAGCTCACCATTCACTGGCGGGAGGGCCACAGATACGCAGTATTTT
CDR3: CASSPFTGGRATDTQYF

size: .
D: TRBD1
V: TRBV28
J: TRBJ1-1
DNA: TGTGCCAGCAGTTCGGACCCAGGGGGCGCATCGGGTCTAGCTTTCTTT
CDR3: CASSSDPGGASGLAFF

size: .
D: TRBD1
V: TRBV7-8
J: TRBJ1-6
DNA: TGTGCCAGCAGCTCTAGCCTAGAGGGGGCGGCTTCACCCCTCCACTTT
CDR3: CASSSSLEGAASPLHF

size: .
D: .
V: TRBV5-1
J: TRBJ1-4
DNA: TGCGCCAGCAGCTTGGCAGCGGAAGAAAAACTGTTTTTT
CDR3: CASSLAAEEKLFF

size: .
D: TRBD2
V: TRBV4-3
J: TRBJ2-1
DNA: TGCGCCAGCAGCCCGGAGGGACTAGCGGGATATGAGCAGTTCTTC
CDR3: CASSPEGLAGYEQFF

size: .
D: TRBD2
V: TRBV11-1
J: TRBJ2-1
DNA: TGTGCCAGCAGTACGGGGGGGAGGCAGTTCTTC
CDR3: CASSTGGRQFF

size: .
D: TRBD1
V: TRBV28
J: TRBJ1-2
DNA: TGTGCCAGCAGTTTAGGGGGGACAGGGTCAGGCTACACCTTC
CDR3: CASSLGGTGSGYTF

size: .
D: TRBD2
V: TRBV5-1
J: TRBJ2-1
DNA: TGCGCCAGCAGCCCCGGATTAGCGGGTTTTTCTGAGCAGTTCTTC
CDR3: CASSPGLAGFSEQFF

size: few
D: TRBD1
V: TRBV7-9
J: TRBJ1-2
DNA: TGTGCCAGCAGCCTGGGGACAGGGATGGTCTATGGCTACACCTTC
CDR3: CASSLGTGMVYGYTF

size: .
D: TRBD1
V: TRBV12-3/TRBV12-4
J: TRBJ1-2
DNA: TGTGCCACCGGGTCCCAGGGGGAGGATGGCTACACCTTC
CDR3: CATGSQGEDGYTF

size: few
D: .
V: TRBV11-2
J: TRBJ1-1
DNA: TGTGCCAGCAGGGGGAGCGGGCAAACTGAAGCTTTCTTT
CDR3: CASRGSGQTEAFF

size: .
D: TRBD1
V: TRBV28
J: TRBJ2-7
DNA: TGTGCCAGCAGTTTCACAGGGGGGCGCAACGAGCAGTACTTC
CDR3: CASSFTGGRNEQYF

size: .
D: .
V: TRBV4-3
J: TRBJ2-7
DNA: TGCGCCAGCAGCCAAGATAGAAGCTCCTACGAGCAGTACTTC
CDR3: CASSQDRSSYEQYF

size: .
D: .
V: TRBV30
J: TRBJ1-2
DNA: TGTGCCTTCTTCGATACCGGGACACAGTCGGCGGCAGACTATGGCTACACCTTC
CDR3: CAFFDTGTQSAADYGYTF

size: .
D: .
V: TRBV7-9
J: TRBJ2-5
DNA: TGTGCCAGCAGCTCCGGGGTAAACCAAGAGACCCAGTACTTC
CDR3: CASSSGVNQETQYF

size: .
D: TRBD2
V: TRBV9
J: TRBJ2-1
DNA: TGTGCCAGCAGCGTACGACTAGCGGAGTACAATGAGCAGTTCTTC
CDR3: CASSVRLAEYNEQFF

size: .
D: TRBD1
V: TRBV30
J: TRBJ1-1
DNA: TGTGCCTGGAGTCAGGGGGCGATCACTGAAGCTTTCTTT
CDR3: CAWSQGAITEAFF

size: .
D: .
V: TRBV7-9
J: TRBJ2-1
DNA: TGTGCCAGCAGCGCCGACGCGGTTCATGAGCAGTTCTTC
CDR3: CASSADAVHEQFF

size: .
D: .
V: TRBV29-1
J: TRBJ2-1
DNA: TGCAGCGTTGAAGCAAACCCGGCGGATGAGCAGTTCTTC
CDR3: CSVEANPADEQFF

size: .
D: TRBD2
V: TRBV28
J: TRBJ2-1
DNA: TGTGCCAGCAGTGGTATGAGACTAGCGGGAGAATCGGGAATCGGGCAGTTCTTC
CDR3: CASSGMRLAGESGIGQFF